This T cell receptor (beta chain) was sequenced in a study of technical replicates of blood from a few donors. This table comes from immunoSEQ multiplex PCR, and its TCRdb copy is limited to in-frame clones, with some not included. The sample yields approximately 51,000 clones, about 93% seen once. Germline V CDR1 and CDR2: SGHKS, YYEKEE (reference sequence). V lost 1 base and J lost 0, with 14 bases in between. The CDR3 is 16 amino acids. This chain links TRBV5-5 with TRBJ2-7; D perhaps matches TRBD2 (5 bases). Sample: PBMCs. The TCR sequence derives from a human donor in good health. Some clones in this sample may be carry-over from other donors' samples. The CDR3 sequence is CASSLSTRTYSYEQYF. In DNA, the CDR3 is TGTGCCAGCAGCTTGTCTACTAGGACTTACTCCTACGAGCAGTACTTC.